This is a list of T cell receptor beta chains from one sample in a study of human T cells and chemical hapten exposure. MiXCR was run by TCRdb on the reads, yielding one entry per CDR3 protein. The sample has about 120,000 distinct CDR3 sequences; more than 8.5% are singletons. Sequencing was carried out using whole blood. These receptors originate from a human donor in good health. Some clones in this sample may be carry-over from other donors' samples. Each CDR3 is given with its conserved first and last residue. The D gene is left open where the match is weak. The listing skips clone size in some rows; elsewhere it reads once, few, many or a size class.

>NA|TRBJ1-2|TRBV12-3/TRBV12-4|many
CASSTPGRGIYGYTF
TGTGCCAGCAGTACCCCGGGACGGGGTATCTATGGCTACACCTTC
>NA|TRBJ1-6|TRBV19|many
CASRPDVAGWNSPLHF
TGTGCCAGTAGGCCCGACGTGGCAGGGTGGAATTCACCCCTCCACTTT
>TRBD1|TRBJ2-3|TRBV6-2/TRBV6-3|NA
CASRMDRGPTDTQYF
TGTGCCAGCAGGATGGACAGGGGCCCCACAGATACGCAGTATTTT
>NA|TRBJ2-1|TRBV12-3/TRBV12-4|many
CASSFVAGNNEQFF
TGTGCCAGCAGTTTCGTCGCGGGTAACAATGAGCAGTTCTTC
>NA|TRBJ2-1|TRBV4-3|NA
CASSQDQGGGSYNEQFF
TGCGCCAGCAGCCAAGATCAGGGAGGGGGCTCCTACAATGAGCAGTTCTTC
>NA|TRBJ1-1|TRBV3-1|NA
CASSQGETEAFF
TGTGCCAGCAGCCAAGGAGAGACTGAAGCTTTCTTT
>TRBD1|TRBJ1-1|TRBV9|few
CASSVSGTGTEAFF
TGTGCCAGCAGCGTCAGCGGGACAGGGACTGAAGCTTTCTTT
>NA|TRBJ2-1|TRBV12-3/TRBV12-4|NA
CASSLRDTYNEQFF
TGTGCCAGCAGCCTCCGGGACACCTACAATGAGCAGTTCTTC
>NA|TRBJ2-1|TRBV7-3|NA
CASSSLGRGPYNEQFF
TGTGCCAGCAGCTCCCTCGGTCGGGGACCTTACAATGAGCAGTTCTTC
>TRBD2|TRBJ2-1|TRBV3-1|NA
CASSQDLGLEDEQFF
TGTGCCAGCAGCCAAGATCTCGGACTAGAAGATGAGCAGTTCTTC
>NA|TRBJ2-7|TRBV30|NA
CASSRDPWAEQYF
TGTGCCTCCAGCCGAGACCCCTGGGCCGAGCAGTACTTC
>NA|TRBJ2-1|TRBV20-1|many
CSARGGQASSYNEQFF
TGCAGTGCTAGAGGAGGGCAGGCGAGCTCCTACAATGAGCAGTTCTTC
>TRBD1|TRBJ2-5|TRBV2|few
CASSKGQGETQYF
TGTGCCAGCAGTAAAGGACAGGGTGAGACCCAGTACTTC
>TRBD1|TRBJ2-5|TRBV6-5|NA
CASSFQGDPQETQYF
TGTGCCAGCAGTTTCCAGGGGGACCCTCAAGAGACCCAGTACTTC
>NA|TRBJ1-1|TRBV5-1|many
CASSLAGMNTEAFF
TGCGCCAGCAGCTTGGCTGGGATGAACACTGAAGCTTTCTTT
>NA|TRBJ2-1|TRBV12-5|NA
CASGFVTGYNEQFF
TGTGCTAGTGGTTTTGTCACAGGTTACAATGAGCAGTTCTTC
>NA|TRBJ1-6|TRBV18|many
CASSPNRQTNSPLHF
TGTGCCAGCTCACCAAACAGGCAGACTAATTCACCCCTCCACTTT
>TRBD2|TRBJ2-2|TRBV27|many
CASSKRDPLTGELFF
TGTGCCAGCAGTAAGCGGGACCCTCTAACCGGGGAGCTGTTTTTT
>NA|TRBJ2-1|TRBV24-1|few
CATQGKGPHEQFF
TGTGCCACTCAGGGCAAGGGCCCGCATGAGCAGTTCTTC
>NA|TRBJ2-2|TRBV29-1|many
CSVEDPAGSNTGELFF
TGCAGCGTTGAAGATCCCGCGGGGTCGAACACCGGGGAGCTGTTTTTT
>NA|TRBJ2-5|TRBV5-4|few
CASSGGSHQETQYF
TGTGCCAGCAGCGGGGGAAGCCACCAAGAGACCCAGTACTTC
>NA|TRBJ1-4|TRBV14|NA
CASSHPTGATNEKLFF
TGTGCCAGCAGCCACCCGACAGGTGCAACTAATGAAAAACTGTTTTTT
>NA|TRBJ1-6|TRBV19|few
CASSTDRESSYNSPLHF
TGTGCCAGTAGTACCGACCGTGAGAGCTCCTATAATTCACCCCTCCACTTT
>NA|TRBJ2-1|TRBV11-2|NA
CASSHWRSEQFF
TGTGCCAGCAGCCACTGGCGGTCTGAGCAGTTCTTC
>TRBD1|TRBJ2-7|TRBV12-5|many
CASGLVLGTGVYEQYF
TGTGCTAGTGGTTTGGTATTGGGGACAGGGGTCTACGAGCAGTACTTC
>NA|TRBJ2-3|TRBV20-1|few
CSARVVTTDTQYF
TGCAGTGCTAGAGTCGTAACCACAGATACGCAGTATTTT
>NA|TRBJ2-2|TRBV29-1|few
CSVVARSATGELFF
TGCAGCGTTGTGGCCCGCTCGGCGACCGGGGAGCTGTTTTTT
>TRBD1|TRBJ2-3|TRBV18|many
CASSPGQGGTDTQYF
TGTGCCAGCTCACCAGGACAGGGTGGCACAGATACGCAGTATTTT
>TRBD1|TRBJ2-1|TRBV7-9|NA
CASSFAGTASSYNEQFF
TGTGCCAGCAGCTTTGCCGGGACAGCAAGCTCCTACAATGAGCAGTTCTTC
>TRBD2|TRBJ2-1|TRBV27|many
CASSLSGRLANNEQFF
TGTGCCAGCAGTTTATCGGGGAGACTAGCCAACAATGAGCAGTTCTTC
>NA|TRBJ1-1|TRBV27|NA
CASITRWQSNTEAFF
TGTGCCAGCATTACCCGGTGGCAGTCGAACACTGAAGCTTTCTTT
>NA|TRBJ1-5|TRBV20-1|NA
CSARDLQGPNQPQHF
TGCAGTGCTAGAGATCTACAGGGCCCCAATCAGCCCCAGCATTTT
>TRBD1|TRBJ1-1|TRBV5-1|many
CASSLLGQGQNTEAFF
TGCGCCAGCAGCCTTCTGGGACAGGGTCAAAACACTGAAGCTTTCTTT
>NA|TRBJ2-1|TRBV7-2|few
CASSSLPPASSYNEQFF
TGTGCCAGCAGCTCACTCCCCCCAGCCAGCTCCTACAATGAGCAGTTCTTC
>NA|TRBJ2-3|TRBV5-1|few
CASSFPASSGTSTDTQYF
TGCGCCAGCAGCTTCCCCGCAAGTTCGGGGACTAGCACAGATACGCAGTATTTT
>NA|TRBJ2-6|TRBV6-5|many
CASSPRDRDLSGANVLTF
TGTGCCAGCAGTCCCCGGGACCGAGATTTATCTGGGGCCAACGTCCTGACTTTC
>TRBD1|TRBJ1-6|TRBV6-5|many
CASRLQGGSDNSPLHF
TGTGCCAGCAGACTACAGGGGGGCTCCGATAATTCACCCCTCCACTTT
>TRBD1|TRBJ1-2|TRBV10-3|few
CATRTGLETSYGYTF
TGTGCCACCAGGACAGGGCTAGAGACTTCGTATGGCTACACCTTC
>NA|TRBJ2-5|TRBV7-7|few
CASSHSPVLRTQYF
TGTGCCAGCAGCCATTCCCCAGTATTACGGACCCAGTACTTC
>NA|TRBJ2-7|TRBV7-2|few
CATHRRGEQYF
TGTGCCACCCACCGGAGGGGGGAGCAGTACTTC
>NA|TRBJ1-2|TRBV19|few
CASSIGVDGYTF
TGTGCCAGTAGTATCGGGGTTGATGGCTACACCTTC